Each of the 4 T cell receptor beta chains below was sequenced from the same sample in a study of tumor and adjacent non-tumor tissue in lung cancer. This sample's RNA came from whole unsorted tissue. More than 3 cm separated this lung sample from the edge of the tumor. Three rounds of nested PCR, following a modified ARM-PCR protocol, produced the TCRbeta library. MiXCR, applied by TCRdb to the multiplex PCR reads, yields one record per CDR3 protein. The sample includes some 100,000 distinct CDR3 sequences, around 57% of them seen just once. The sample consisted of distant non-tumor lung tissue. These receptor sequences come from a man in his sixties with non-small cell lung cancer.

The count of this clonotype is one. A much larger clone sits a single nucleotide away, making a read error possible. V usage is TRBV5-1 and J usage is TRBJ1-5, with a possible D match to TRBD1 (6 bases). CDR1 is SGHRS and CDR2 is YFSETQ in the germline V gene. Deletions cut 2 bases from V and 3 bases from J, with 12 bases between. The CDR3 is made up of 15 amino acids. Here the CDR3 reads CASSLQGYNNQPQHF. The CDR3 nucleotides are TGCGCCAGCAGCTTACAGGGATATAACAATCAGCCCCAGCATTTT.

As concerns this clonotype: This sequence may be a read error, since a much larger clone differs from it by one base. The chain has TRBV7-9 and TRBJ2-7; D might be TRBD2 (7 bases). This CDR3 region has 15 residues. Germline CDR1 is SEHNR and CDR2 is FQNEAQ (reference sequence). The CDR3 region has the DNA TGTGCCAGCAGCTTAGATGCGGGGGCTTCCTGCGAGCAGTACTTC. Translated, it gives CASSLDAGASCEQYF. The full variable domain, with the rest looked up from reference TRBV7-9 and TRBJ2-7, is DTGVSQNPRHKITKRGQNVTFRCDPISEHNRLYWYRQTLGQGPEFLTYFQNEAQLEKSRLLSDRFSAERPKGSFSTLEIQRTEQGDSAMYLCASSLDAGASCEQYFGPGTRLTVT.

This clonotype was seen only a few times. Being one base from a much bigger clone, this may be a read error. The rearrangement uses TRBV6-2 or TRBV6-3 and TRBJ2-5, with a tentative D call TRBD2 (5 bases). The CDR3 contains 15 residues. The germline CDR1 and CDR2 sequences are MNHEY and SVGEGT. The CDR3, as DNA: TGTGCCAGCAGTTACGGTCCGGGGAGTCAAGAGGCCCAGTACTTC. This translates into CASSYGPGSQEAQYF.

This clonotype appeared a few times. This chain uses TRBV27 with TRBJ2-7, with a weak D call TRBD1 (5 bases). The V and J ends lost 4 bases and 0 bases respectively, with 10 bases between them. Germline loops: CDR1 MNHEY, CDR2 SMNVEV (reference sequence). The CDR3 spans 14 residues. CDR3 nucleotides: TGTGCCAGCAGTTCGGCCAGGGACTCCTACGAGCAGTACTTC. Residues: CASSSARDSYEQYF.